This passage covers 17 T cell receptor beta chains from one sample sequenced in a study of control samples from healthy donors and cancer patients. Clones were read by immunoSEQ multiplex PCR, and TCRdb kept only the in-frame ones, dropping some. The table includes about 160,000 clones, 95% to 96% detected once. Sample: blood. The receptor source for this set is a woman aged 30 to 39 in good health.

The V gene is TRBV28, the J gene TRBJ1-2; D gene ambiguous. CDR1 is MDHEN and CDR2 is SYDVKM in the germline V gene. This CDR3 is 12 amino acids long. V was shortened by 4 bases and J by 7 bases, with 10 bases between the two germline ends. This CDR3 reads CASSSVSFGYTF. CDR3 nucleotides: TGTGCCAGCAGTTCGGTATCGTTTGGCTACACCTTC.

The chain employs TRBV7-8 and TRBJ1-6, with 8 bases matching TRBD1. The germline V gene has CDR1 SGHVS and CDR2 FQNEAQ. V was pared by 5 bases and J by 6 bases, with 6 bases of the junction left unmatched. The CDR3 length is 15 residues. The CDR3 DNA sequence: TGTGCCAGCAGCCTCGGGACAGGATCTAATTCACCCCTCCACTTT. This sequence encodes CASSLGTGSNSPLHF. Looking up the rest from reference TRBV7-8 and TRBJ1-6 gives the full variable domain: GAGVSQSPRYKVAKRGQDVALRCDPISGHVSLFWYQQALGQGPEFLTYFQNEAQLDKSGLPSDRFFAERPEGSVSTLKIQRTQQEDSAVYLCASSLGTGSNSPLHFGNGTRLTVT.

The CDR3 DNA follows: TGCGCCAGCAGATCAAGGACACTGAACACTGAAGCTTTCTTT. The encoded protein is CASRSRTLNTEAFF. V and J are TRBV5-1 and TRBJ1-1; tentative D call: TRBD1 (5 bases). The germline CDR1 and CDR2 sequences are SGHRS and YFSETQ. This CDR3 is built from 14 residues. Trimming removed 5 bases at V and 0 bases at J, with 11 bases between.

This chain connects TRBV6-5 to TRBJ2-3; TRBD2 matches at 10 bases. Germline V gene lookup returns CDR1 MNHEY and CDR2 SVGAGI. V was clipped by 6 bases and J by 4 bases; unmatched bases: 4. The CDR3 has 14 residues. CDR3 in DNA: TGTGCCAGCAGAAAGACTAGCGGGCCAGATACGCAGTATTTT. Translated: CASRKTSGPDTQYF.

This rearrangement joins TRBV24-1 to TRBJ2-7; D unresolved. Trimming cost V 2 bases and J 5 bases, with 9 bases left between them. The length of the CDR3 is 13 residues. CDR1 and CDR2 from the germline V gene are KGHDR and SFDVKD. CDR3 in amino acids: CATSDSGYNEQYF. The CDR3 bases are TGTGCCACCAGTGATTCCGGGTACAACGAGCAGTACTTC.

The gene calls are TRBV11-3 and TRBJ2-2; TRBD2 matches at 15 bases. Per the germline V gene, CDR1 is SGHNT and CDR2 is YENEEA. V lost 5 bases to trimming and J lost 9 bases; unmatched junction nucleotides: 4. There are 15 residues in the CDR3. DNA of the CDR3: TGTGCCAGCAGCATGGGACTAGCGGGAGGAAGGGAGCTGTTTTTT. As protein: CASSMGLAGGRELFF.

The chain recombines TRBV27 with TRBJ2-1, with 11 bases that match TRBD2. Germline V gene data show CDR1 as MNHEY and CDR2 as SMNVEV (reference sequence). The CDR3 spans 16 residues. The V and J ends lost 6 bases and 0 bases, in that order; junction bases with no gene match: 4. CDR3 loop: CASRVAGGSSYNEQFF. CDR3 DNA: TGTGCCAGCAGGGTAGCGGGAGGGAGCTCCTACAATGAGCAGTTCTTC.

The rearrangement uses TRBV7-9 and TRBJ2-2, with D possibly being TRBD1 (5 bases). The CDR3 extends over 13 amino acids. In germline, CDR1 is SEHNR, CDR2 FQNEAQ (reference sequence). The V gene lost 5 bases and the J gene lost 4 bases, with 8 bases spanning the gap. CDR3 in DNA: TGTGCCAGCAGCAAGACAGTCACCGGGGAGCTGTTTTTT. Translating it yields CASSKTVTGELFF.

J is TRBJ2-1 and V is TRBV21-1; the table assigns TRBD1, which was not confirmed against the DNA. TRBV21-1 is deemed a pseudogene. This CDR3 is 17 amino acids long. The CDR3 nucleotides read TGTGCCAGCAGCGAGCAGGGGGTTATCCAGTCCTACAATGAGCAGTTCTTC. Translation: CASSEQGVIQSYNEQFF.

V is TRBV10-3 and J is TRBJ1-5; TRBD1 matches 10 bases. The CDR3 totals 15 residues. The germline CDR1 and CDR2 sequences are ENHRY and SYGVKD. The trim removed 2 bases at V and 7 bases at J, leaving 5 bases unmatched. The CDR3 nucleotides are TGTGCCATCAGTGAGGCGGGACAGGGGAACCAGCCCCAGCATTTT. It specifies CAISEAGQGNQPQHF.

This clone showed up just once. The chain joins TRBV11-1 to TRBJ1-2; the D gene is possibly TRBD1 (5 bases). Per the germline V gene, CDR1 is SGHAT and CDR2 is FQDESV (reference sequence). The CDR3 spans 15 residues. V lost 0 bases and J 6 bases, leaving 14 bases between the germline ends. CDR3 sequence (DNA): TGTGCCAGCAGCTTAGCAAGGGGCGCTGAGAATGGCTACACCTTC. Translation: CASSLARGAENGYTF.

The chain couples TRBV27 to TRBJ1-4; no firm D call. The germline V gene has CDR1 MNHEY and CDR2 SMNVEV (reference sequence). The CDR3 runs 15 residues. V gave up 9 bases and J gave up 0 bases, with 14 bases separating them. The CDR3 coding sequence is TGTGCCAGAGGTCCAGGCTGTCCAACTAATGAAAAACTGTTTTTT. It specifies CARGPGCPTNEKLFF.

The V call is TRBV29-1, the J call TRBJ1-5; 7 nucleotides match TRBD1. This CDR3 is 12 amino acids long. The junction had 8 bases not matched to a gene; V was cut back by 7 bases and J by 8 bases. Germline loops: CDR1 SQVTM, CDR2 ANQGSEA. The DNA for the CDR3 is TGCAGCGGAGGGACAGCCGGGGAGCCCCAGCATTTT. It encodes CSGGTAGEPQHF.

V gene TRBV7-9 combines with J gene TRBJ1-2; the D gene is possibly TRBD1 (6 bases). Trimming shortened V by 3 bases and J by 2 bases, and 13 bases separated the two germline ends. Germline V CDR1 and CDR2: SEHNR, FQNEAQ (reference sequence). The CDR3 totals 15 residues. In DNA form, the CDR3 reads TGTGCCAGCAGCTTGGTCAGGGGCGAAAACTATGGCTACACCTTC. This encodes CASSLVRGENYGYTF.

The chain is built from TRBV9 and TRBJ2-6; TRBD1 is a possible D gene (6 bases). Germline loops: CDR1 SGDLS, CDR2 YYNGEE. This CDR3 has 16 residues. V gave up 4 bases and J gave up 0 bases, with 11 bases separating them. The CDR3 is CASSLQGFSGANVLTF. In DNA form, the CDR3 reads TGTGCCAGCAGCCTACAGGGTTTCTCTGGGGCCAACGTCCTGACTTTC. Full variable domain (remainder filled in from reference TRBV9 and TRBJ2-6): DSGVTQTPKHLITATGQRVTLRCSPRSGDLSVYWYQQSLDQGLQFLIQYYNGEERAKGNILERFSAQQFPDLHSELNLSSLELGDSALYFCASSLQGFSGANVLTFGAGSRLTVL.

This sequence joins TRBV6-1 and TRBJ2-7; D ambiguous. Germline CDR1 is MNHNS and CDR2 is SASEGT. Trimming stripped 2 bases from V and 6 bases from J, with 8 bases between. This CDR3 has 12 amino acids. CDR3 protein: CASSELASEQYF. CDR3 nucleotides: TGTGCCAGCAGTGAATTGGCAAGCGAGCAGTACTTC.

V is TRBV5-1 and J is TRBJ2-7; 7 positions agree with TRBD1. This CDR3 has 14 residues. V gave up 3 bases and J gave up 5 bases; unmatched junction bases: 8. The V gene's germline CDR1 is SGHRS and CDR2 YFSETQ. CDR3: CASSYGTVIDEQYF. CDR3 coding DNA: TGCGCCAGCAGCTACGGGACAGTTATCGACGAGCAGTACTTC.